The TCR beta chain described here comes from a study of human T cells and chemical hapten exposure. Time point described: pre-sensitization, week 0. Treatment reported: therapeutic diphenylcyclopropenone sensitization with weekly scalp DPC. Donors were 18 to 70-year-old alopecia patients suitable for DPC. The germline CDR1 and CDR2 sequences are SEHNR and FQNEAQ (reference sequence). Unmatched junction bases numbered 4, after V lost 4 bases and J lost 6 bases. This CDR3 is built from 13 residues. About this clonotype itself: Antigen unknown.

Study findings and constraints: The number of TCRs over 1 in 1000 frequency stayed unchanged after DPC. Donors in the study had alopecia, meaning their immune response may differ from healthy people's.

Original processing methods: The median was roughly 100,000 TCRs per sample, ranging 23,224 to 690,600. In TCRdb, the RACE reads were re-called with MiXCR into one record per CDR3 protein. For this entry, the V and J calls and clone size follow TCRdb and not the study's own pipeline. The sample lists 380,000 or so distinct CDR3 sequences; about 5% were seen once. The clonotype originates from a woman in her late teens or twenties with alopecia areata. Some clones in this sample may be carry-over from other donors' samples. The gene calls are TRBV7-9 and TRBJ2-7, with 9 bases identical to TRBD1. The material was whole blood, obtained in connection with sensitization to the hapten diphenylcyclopropenone (DPC). The CDR3 bases are TGTGCCAGCAGCTACGGACAGGGGAGCGAGCAGTACTTC. As protein: CASSYGQGSEQYF.